The clone carrying this T cell receptor (beta chain) was detected only a few times. These data are taken from a study of blood T cell repertoires in COVID-19. Some clones are missing from TCRdb's copy, which holds only in-frame ones; the method was immunoSEQ multiplex PCR. The sample holds 150,000 to 250,000 clones, around 95% seen once. The germline V gene has CDR1 WNHNN and CDR2 SYGVQD (reference sequence). Deletions cut 2 bases from V and 2 bases from J, with 13 bases between. There are 15 residues in the CDR3. The receptor was isolated from a young man with COVID-19, enrolled during active disease. The chain links TRBV10-1 to TRBJ2-7; the D gene is possibly TRBD2 (6 bases). Input material: peripheral blood. CDR3 amino acids: CASSEGGPGTYEQYF. The CDR3 bases are TGCGCCAGCAGTGAGGGAGGGCCAGGGACCTACGAGCAGTACTTC.